The clone carrying this TCR beta chain was seen ten or more times. The junction departs from the called germline gene at one end, perhaps through a read error. Researchers made TCR beta libraries by using iRepertoire HTBI primers and running Arm-PCR on CDR3 regions. TCRdb reprocessed the multiplex PCR reads with MiXCR, giving one entry per CDR3 protein. Among 410,000 or so distinct CDR3 sequences, 14% to 15% were seen once, and the ten largest hold 16%. This sample is drawn from a study of regulatory T cells in long-lasting Graves disease. On the study more broadly: Less than 3 months of antithyroid drugs had been taken by newly diagnosed Graves' patients.

Time point specified: newly diagnosed GD, antithyroid drugs for less than 3 months. RNA extracted from PBMCs served as the sequencing template. The CDR3 runs to 14 residues. Germline lookup yields CDR1 SGHAT and CDR2 FQDESV (reference sequence). These sequences were also reported in another study, on T cells in Graves' hyperthyroidism and ophthalmopathy.

The TCR originated in a woman in her twenties or thirties with Graves disease. This specimen was peripheral blood mononuclear cells (PBMCs), taken at new diagnosis, from a patient treated with antithyroid drugs. This chain connects TRBV11-1 to TRBJ2-7; TRBD2 matches 8 bases. CDR3 amino acids: CASSLREGLSEQYF. DNA for the CDR3: TGCGCCAGCAGCCTCCGGGAGGGCCTTTCCGAGCAGTACTTC.